This entry is about one TCR beta chain. This CDR3 contains 11 residues. V lost 9 bases and J 1 base, leaving 5 bases between the germline ends. Germline values: CDR1 KGHDR, CDR2 SFDVKD. These data are taken from a study of blood T cell repertoires in COVID-19. Study background: Whether acute or convalescent, the COVID-19 samples came from the United States, Italy and Spain.

Authors' processing steps: It was from reference gene primer amplification that nucleated cell counts were estimated. Sequenced by immunoSEQ multiplex PCR; TCRdb stores in-frame clones only, minus some. V, J and clone size are those of that table, while D and trimming were read from the DNA. The sample records some 60,000 clones, about nine tenths being singletons. This sequence was found in a man aged 40-49 years with acute or convalescent COVID-19. The V call is TRBV24-1, the J call TRBJ2-5, with D unclear. Input material: peripheral blood. The CDR3 spells CATSIQETQYF. The CDR3 coding sequence is TGTGCCACCTCCATCCAAGAGACCCAGTACTTC.